Shown below are 8 T cell receptor beta chains from a single sample sequenced in a study of T-cell memory formation after mild COVID-19. Via MiXCR, TCRdb re-called the 5' RACE reads, giving one row per CDR3 protein. The sample includes 100,000 to 150,000 distinct CDR3 sequences, over 15% seen only once; the top ten take 4.5% to 5.5%. Sequencing was carried out using PBMCs or a T cell subset sorted from them (not recorded which). The source of these receptors is a man younger than 35 who had mild COVID-19 (a few samples of this study predate the infection). Cell type and time point are not known.

This clonotype was picked up many times. The chain links TRBV4-1 to TRBJ2-1; D may be TRBD1 or TRBD2 (5 bases each). V was shortened by 4 bases and J by 7 bases, with 14 bases between the two germline ends. Germline values: CDR1 MGHRA, CDR2 YSYEKL. The CDR3 consists of 14 residues. In DNA, the CDR3 is TGCGCCAGCAGCCCGATAGGGGAGAGGAATGAGCAGTTCTTC. This sequence encodes CASSPIGERNEQFF.

The chain couples TRBV5-1 to TRBJ2-5; TRBD2 might be the D (6 bases). CDR1 is SGHRS, CDR2 YFSETQ, per germline. Trimming removed 4 bases at V and 9 bases at J, with 22 bases between. The CDR3 loop spans 15 amino acids. CDR3 region: CASSREAGGTLAQYF. CDR3 sequence (DNA): TGCGCCAGCAGCCGCGAGGCCGGCGGGACTCTGGCCCAGTACTTC.

This clonotype was seen repeatedly, ten times or more. This chain links TRBV12-3 or TRBV12-4 with TRBJ2-2; the D call may be TRBD1 or TRBD2 (5 bases each). This CDR3 has 11 residues. V was clipped by 9 bases and J by 6 bases, with 8 bases between them. CDR3 coding DNA: TGTGCCAGTCGAGGGGCCGGGGAGCTGTTTTTT. Translating gives CASRGAGELFF.

The rearrangement joins TRBV25-1 to TRBJ2-5, with 10 nucleotides matching TRBD1. J gave up 5 bases and V 3 bases, and 9 bases lay outside the gene matches. The CDR3 extends over 16 amino acids. Per the germline V gene, CDR1 is MGHDK and CDR2 is SYGVNS. The CDR3 spells CASSDPGTGVGETQYF. DNA of the CDR3: TGTGCCAGCAGTGACCCCGGGACAGGGGTGGGGGAGACCCAGTACTTC.

This clonotype was counted a few times. J is TRBJ2-7 and V is TRBV5-5, with TRBD1 as a possible D gene (5 bases). The CDR3 spans 15 residues. Germline V gene lookup returns CDR1 SGHKS and CDR2 YYEKEE (reference sequence). Trimming cost V 2 bases and J 3 bases, with 15 bases left between them. The CDR3 spells CASSLGQGSVYEQYV. For the CDR3, the DNA is TGTGCCAGCAGCTTAGGGCAGGGAAGCGTCTACGAGCAGTACGTC.

This clonotype was counted between two and nine times. The chain recombines TRBV4-1 with TRBJ1-2, with D tentatively TRBD1 (5 bases). The CDR3 spans 14 residues. In germline, CDR1 is MGHRA, CDR2 YSYEKL. Between the trimmed V and J ends, which lost 0 bases and 6 bases, there was a span of 11 bases. In DNA, the CDR3 is TGCGCCAGCAGCCAAGACCGGGGGTTCAATGGCTACACCTTC. Residues: CASSQDRGFNGYTF.

The sample holds a few counts of this clonotype. The V call is TRBV5-1, the J call TRBJ2-3; TRBD1 matches at 11 bases. The CDR3 consists of 15 residues. Unmatched junction bases numbered 6, after V lost 3 bases and J lost 6 bases. Germline assignment: CDR1 SGHRS and CDR2 YFSETQ. The CDR3 region has the DNA TGCGCCAGCAGCTCTGGGGACAGGGGGTCCGATACGCAGTATTTT. The encoded protein is CASSSGDRGSDTQYF.

The chain employs TRBV7-9 and TRBJ2-3; D gene unclear. The germline CDR1 and CDR2 sequences are SEHNR and FQNEAQ (reference sequence). Trimming cost V 8 bases and J 6 bases, with 15 bases left between them. This CDR3 spans 13 amino acids. The CDR3 protein is CASDPRERDTQYF. CDR3 in DNA: TGTGCCAGCGACCCAAGAGAAAGGGATACGCAGTATTTT.